This TCR beta chain was recovered during a study of preoperative IRX-2 immunotherapy in early breast cancer. Profiling relied on immunoSEQ multiplex PCR, and the TCRdb table lists in-frame clones only, not all of them. The sample lists around 88,000 clones; 80% to 90% were seen once. Sample treatment: preoperative locoregional IRX-2 cytokine immunotherapy. This phase Ib study tested locoregional IRX-2 cytokine immunotherapy given before surgery. The sequencing used tumor tissue, collected after IRX-2 immunotherapy. This TCR was recovered from a human donor with breast cancer.

This CDR3 is CASRYLDEETQYF. The CDR3, as DNA: TGTGCCAGCAGATATTTGGACGAGGAGACCCAGTACTTC. The chain joins TRBV6-8 to TRBJ2-5; D gene ambiguous. The V end lost 6 bases, the J end lost 5 bases, and 13 bases lay between the germline ends. Germline V CDR1 and CDR2: MNHGY, SAAAGT. This CDR3 comprises 13 residues.